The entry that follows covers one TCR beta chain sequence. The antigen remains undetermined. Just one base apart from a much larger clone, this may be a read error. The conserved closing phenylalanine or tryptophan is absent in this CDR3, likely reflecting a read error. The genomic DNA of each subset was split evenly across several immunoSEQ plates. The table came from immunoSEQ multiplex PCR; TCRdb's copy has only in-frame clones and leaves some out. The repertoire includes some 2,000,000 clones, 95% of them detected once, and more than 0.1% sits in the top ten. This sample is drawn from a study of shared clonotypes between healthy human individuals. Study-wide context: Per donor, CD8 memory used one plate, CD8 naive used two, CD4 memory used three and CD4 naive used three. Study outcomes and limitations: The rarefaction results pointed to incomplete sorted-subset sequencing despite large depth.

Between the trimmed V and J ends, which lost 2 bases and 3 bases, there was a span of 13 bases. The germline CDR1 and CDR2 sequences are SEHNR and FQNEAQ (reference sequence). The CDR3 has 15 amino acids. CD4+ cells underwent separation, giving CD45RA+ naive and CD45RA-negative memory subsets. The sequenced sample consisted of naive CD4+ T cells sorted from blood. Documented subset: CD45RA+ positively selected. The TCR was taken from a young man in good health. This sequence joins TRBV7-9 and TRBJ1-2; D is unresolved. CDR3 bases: TGTGCCAGCAGCTTATCAGGTCTACGGGACTATGGCTACACCTCC. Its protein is CASSLSGLRDYGYTS.